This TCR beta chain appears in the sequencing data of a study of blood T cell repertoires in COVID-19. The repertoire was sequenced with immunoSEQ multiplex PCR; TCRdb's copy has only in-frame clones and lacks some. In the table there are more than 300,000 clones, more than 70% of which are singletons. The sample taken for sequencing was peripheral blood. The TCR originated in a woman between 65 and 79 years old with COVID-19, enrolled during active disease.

In DNA, the CDR3 is TGCAGCGTTGTAGCGGAGAACACCGGGGAGCTGTTTTTT. It yields the protein CSVVAENTGELFF. The V and J genes are TRBV29-1 and TRBJ2-2; weak D call: TRBD2 (6 bases). Trimming left V 4 bases short and J 1 base short, with 7 bases between. CDR3 length: 13 residues. Germline lookup yields CDR1 SQVTM and CDR2 ANQGSEA.